A single sample is the source of the 31 T cell receptor beta chains below, sequenced in a study of technical replicates of blood from several donors. Libraries were prepared by immunoSEQ multiplex PCR; TCRdb keeps only in-frame clonotypes and omits some of them. The data contain roughly 80,000 clones, about 94% of them singletons. Source material: T cells isolated from PBMCs. Receptor source: a human donor in good health.

Only one count was recorded for this clone. The rearrangement joins TRBV6-6 to TRBJ2-7; the match to TRBD2 covers 8 bases. V lost 11 bases and J lost 0; bases outside the gene matches: 9. This CDR3 has 14 amino acids. Germline V CDR1 and CDR2: MNHNY, SVGAGI (reference sequence). The CDR3 reads CASQASGSSYEQYF. Written as DNA, the CDR3 is TGTGCCTCCCAGGCCAGCGGGAGCTCCTACGAGCAGTACTTC.

The chain recombines TRBV28 with TRBJ2-1; possibly TRBD2 for D (5 bases). The CDR3 runs to 14 residues. The germline V and J ends were trimmed by 2 bases and 4 bases, with 9 bases remaining between them. Germline CDR1 MDHEN, CDR2 SYDVKM. The CDR3 spells CASSLRTSYNEQFF. The CDR3 DNA reads as TGTGCCAGCAGTTTAAGAACTAGTTACAATGAGCAGTTCTTC.

V gene TRBV10-3 combines with J gene TRBJ1-3; TRBD1 aligns across 8 bases. Trimming at V came to 10 bases and at J to 0 bases, leaving 5 bases not matched to a gene. Germline V lookup: CDR1 ENHRY, CDR2 SYGVKD. The CDR3 has 14 amino acids. CDR3: CATGQGLSGNTIYF. In DNA, the CDR3 is TGTGCCACCGGACAGGGACTCTCTGGAAACACCATATATTTT.

Here the CDR3 DNA reads TGTGCCAGTAGAGTGGGGACAGGGGCCAGTTCTGGGGCCAACGTCCTGACTTTC. Residues: CASRVGTGASSGANVLTF. This chain links TRBV19 with TRBJ2-6; the match to TRBD1 covers 10 bases. This CDR3 contains 18 residues. The germline CDR1 and CDR2 sequences are LNHDA and SQIVND (reference sequence). Trimming removed 6 bases from V and 1 base from J; junction bases left unmatched: 9.

This chain connects TRBV13 to TRBJ2-1; a weak D match, TRBD2 (5 bases). This CDR3 contains 15 residues. Germline V gene lookup returns CDR1 PRHDT and CDR2 FYEKMQ (reference sequence). Trimming shortened V by 0 bases and J by 6 bases, and 12 bases separated the two germline ends. CDR3 in DNA: TGTGCCAGCAGCTTAGGCCCGGGGATTGGCAATGAGCAGTTCTTC. Translated: CASSLGPGIGNEQFF.

The rearrangement links TRBV2 to TRBJ2-3; D gene unclear. V lost 8 bases and J lost 2, with 14 bases in between. CDR1 SNHLY and CDR2 FYNNEI come from the germline V gene. This CDR3 region has 14 residues. The DNA of the CDR3 is TGTGCCAGCTCCCCACAGACACTCACAGATACGCAGTATTTT. Its protein is CASSPQTLTDTQYF.

The chain links TRBV6-1 to TRBJ1-5; no clear D gene. V was clipped by 2 bases and J by 4 bases, with 9 bases between them. The V gene's germline CDR1 is MNHNS and CDR2 SASEGT. The CDR3 has 14 residues. The CDR3 spells CASSEHPRNQPQHF. The CDR3 DNA reads as TGTGCCAGCAGTGAACATCCCAGAAATCAGCCCCAGCATTTT.

This sequence joins TRBV6-5 and TRBJ1-3; 9 bases are a match to TRBD1. The ends lost 8 bases at V and 4 bases at J; junction bases unmatched: 3. This CDR3 contains 13 residues. CDR1 and CDR2 (germline): MNHEY, SVGAGI. CDR3 in amino acids: CASRTGDGNTIYF. CDR3 DNA sequence: TGTGCCAGCCGGACAGGGGACGGAAACACCATATATTTT.

In this sample, this clone turned up once. This chain links TRBV18 with TRBJ1-1; TRBD1 matches 7 bases. CDR1 is KGHSH, CDR2 LQKENI, per germline. The CDR3 is 15 amino acids. V was clipped by 3 bases and J by 0 bases; unmatched bases: 4. The DNA for the CDR3 is TGTGCCAGCTCACCCGAGGGGGCAATGAACACTGAAGCTTTCTTT. Amino acids: CASSPEGAMNTEAFF.

The rearrangement uses TRBV28 and TRBJ1-4, with 7 bases fitting TRBD1. Germline V gene lookup returns CDR1 MDHEN and CDR2 SYDVKM. V shed 5 bases, J shed 15 bases, and the junction held 9 bases outside the gene matches. CDR3 length equals 12 residues. The DNA for the CDR3 is TGTGCCAGCAGTGACGGGACAGTAGTATTGTTTTTT. Translating it yields CASSDGTVVLFF.

This clone appeared once. The CDR3 reads CASSLTGADEKLFF. CDR3 coding DNA: TGTGCCAGCAGCTTAACAGGGGCGGATGAAAAACTGTTTTTT. The J gene is TRBJ1-4, the V gene TRBV7-2, with 7 positions matching TRBD1. Trimming removed 2 bases from V and 6 bases from J; junction bases left unmatched: 3. Germline V CDR1 and CDR2: SGHTA, FQGNSA. The CDR3 loop spans 14 amino acids.

The gene calls are TRBV7-2 and TRBJ2-7; 12 nucleotides align to TRBD1. V was pared by 0 bases and J by 6 bases, with 3 bases of the junction left unmatched. Looked up from germline, CDR1 is SGHTA and CDR2 is FQGNSA. The CDR3 is 15 residues long. DNA of the CDR3: TGTGCCAGCAGCTTAGCCGGGACAGGGGGCGCCGAGCAGTACTTC. This encodes CASSLAGTGGAEQYF.

This chain links TRBV5-1 with TRBJ1-5, with D possibly being TRBD1 (5 bases). Trimming removed 0 bases from V and 0 bases from J, with 7 bases in between. The CDR3 contains 15 residues. Germline V gene data show CDR1 as SGHRS and CDR2 as YFSETQ. CDR3 nucleotide sequence: TGCGCCAGCAGCTTGGAGGGGTATAGCAATCAGCCCCAGCATTTT. It yields the protein CASSLEGYSNQPQHF. The full variable domain, rest sourced from reference TRBV5-1 and TRBJ1-5, is KAGVTQTPRYLIKTRGQQVTLSCSPISGHRSVSWYQQTPGQGLQFLFEYFSETQRNKGNFPGRFSGRQFSNSRSEMNVSTLELGDSALYLCASSLEGYSNQPQHFGDGTRLSIL.

The chain links TRBV2 to TRBJ1-4; a possible D gene is TRBD1 (5 bases). CDR3 length: 14 amino acids. Trimming took 7 bases from V and 6 from J, leaving 15 bases between them. Germline-derived CDR1 and CDR2 are SNHLY and FYNNEI. The CDR3 spells CASKQQVSYEKLFF. The CDR3 nucleotides read TGTGCCAGCAAACAACAGGTCTCATATGAAAAACTGTTTTTT.

V gene TRBV19 combines with J gene TRBJ1-1; D perhaps matches TRBD1 (6 bases). Germline V gene data show CDR1 as LNHDA and CDR2 as SQIVND (reference sequence). V lost 7 bases and J 1 base, leaving 10 bases between the germline ends. The CDR3 has 13 amino acids. This CDR3 is CASKIQGNTEAFF. As DNA, the CDR3 is TGTGCCAGTAAAATACAGGGGAACACTGAAGCTTTCTTT.

This CDR3 reads CASSADRGSPQHF. Here the CDR3 DNA reads TGTGCCAGCAGCGCGGACAGGGGATCGCCCCAGCATTTT. V is TRBV6-1 and J is TRBJ1-5; 9 nucleotides match TRBD1. V lost 6 bases, J lost 9 bases, and 6 bases stayed unmatched. The CDR3 sequence is 13 residues long. Germline-derived CDR1 and CDR2 are MNHNS and SASEGT.

The genes are TRBV28 and TRBJ1-5, with 7 bases fitting TRBD1. Germline V gene sequence: CDR1 MDHEN, CDR2 SYDVKM. The CDR3 loop spans 14 amino acids. V gave up 6 bases and J gave up 6 bases; unmatched junction bases: 8. In nucleotides, the CDR3 is TGTGCCAGCAGCCGCGGACAGGTTCGTCAGCCCCAGCATTTT. Protein sequence: CASSRGQVRQPQHF.

V is TRBV5-4 and J is TRBJ2-3, with 12 positions matching TRBD2. The CDR3 covers 17 residues. The germline V gene has CDR1 SGHNT and CDR2 YYREEE (reference sequence). The ends lost 0 bases at V and 6 bases at J; junction bases unmatched: 8. CDR3 loop: CASSLDLLAGGYDTQYF. The CDR3 nucleotides are TGTGCCAGCAGCTTGGACTTACTAGCGGGAGGTTATGATACGCAGTATTTT.

The chain is built from TRBV25-1 and TRBJ2-4, with TRBD2 identical over 8 bases. CDR1 MGHDK and CDR2 SYGVNS come from the germline V gene. This CDR3 is built from 17 residues. V lost 3 bases, J lost 0 bases, and 7 bases stayed unmatched. CDR3 protein: CASSDNSGIPAKNIQYF. CDR3 sequence (DNA): TGTGCCAGCAGTGACAATAGCGGGATTCCAGCCAAAAACATTCAGTACTTC. The whole variable domain, filled in from reference TRBV25-1 and TRBJ2-4, reads EADIYQTPRYLVIGTGKKITLECSQTMGHDKMYWYQQDPGMELHLIHYSYGVNSTEKGDLSSESTVSRIRTEHFPLTLESARPSHTSQYLCASSDNSGIPAKNIQYFGAGTRLSVL.

Of note for this clone: Different DNA sequences within this sample yield the same CDR3. The rearrangement links TRBV9 to TRBJ1-2; 11 bases line up with TRBD1. Germline values: CDR1 SGDLS, CDR2 YYNGEE. The ends lost 0 bases at V and 4 bases at J; junction bases unmatched: 2. This CDR3 comprises 15 residues. This CDR3 reads CASSVVGTGGYGYTF. CDR3 in DNA: TGTGCCAGCAGCGTAGTGGGGACAGGGGGCTATGGCTACACCTTC.

The rearrangement joins TRBV5-3 to TRBJ2-5; D is perhaps TRBD2 (6 bases). TRBV5-3 is given ORF status, its function remaining uncertain. V dropped 4 bases and J dropped 1 base, with 20 bases sitting between them. The CDR3 consists of 17 residues. Written as DNA, the CDR3 is TGTGCCAGAAGCCCCCGCGAGAGCGGGTGTCGCCAAGAGACCCAGTACTTC. It specifies CARSPRESGCRQETQYF.

The chain has TRBV19 and TRBJ1-1, with D unclear. This CDR3 spans 14 amino acids. The V gene's germline CDR1 is LNHDA and CDR2 SQIVND (reference sequence). The V end lost 9 bases, the J end lost 3 bases, and 17 bases lay between the germline ends. The CDR3 sequence: CASNRVSRDTEAFF. DNA for the CDR3: TGTGCCAGCAACCGAGTAAGCCGGGACACTGAAGCTTTCTTT.

The chain recombines TRBV4-1 with TRBJ2-7, with 8 bases that match TRBD1. Losses at the gene ends were 3 bases for V and 4 bases for J; bases not matched to a gene: 14. CDR3 size: 17 residues. Germline-derived CDR1 and CDR2 are MGHRA and YSYEKL. The chain's CDR3 is CASSHPQWTGNVYEQYF. In nucleotides, the CDR3 is TGCGCCAGCAGCCATCCCCAATGGACAGGGAATGTGTACGAGCAGTACTTC.

The chain recombines TRBV5-4 with TRBJ2-1; 8 nucleotides line up with TRBD2. Germline-derived CDR1 and CDR2 are SGHNT and YYREEE (reference sequence). This CDR3 comprises 15 residues. Unmatched junction bases numbered 13, after V lost 7 bases and J lost 7 bases. The CDR3 loop is CASSISGSVGNEQFF. The CDR3 nucleotides read TGTGCCAGCTCTATAAGCGGGAGTGTAGGAAATGAGCAGTTCTTC.

CDR3 sequence: CASSFGGNAQFF. DNA of the CDR3: TGTGCCAGCAGCTTCGGCGGGAACGCCCAGTTCTTC. The rearrangement links TRBV7-8 to TRBJ2-1; possible D gene TRBD2, 6 bases. The ends were cut back, 3 bases at V and 13 bases at J, with 13 bases in the middle. Germline V gives CDR1 SGHVS, CDR2 FQNEAQ. The CDR3 contains 12 residues.

CDR3 DNA: TGTGCCAGCAGCTTAGGACAGCCTGGCTCTGGAAACACCATATATTTT. It yields the protein CASSLGQPGSGNTIYF. The J gene is TRBJ1-3, the V gene TRBV7-2, with D tentatively TRBD1 (5 bases). The V end lost 1 base, the J end lost 0 bases, and 10 bases lay between the germline ends. This CDR3 region has 16 residues. The germline V gene has CDR1 SGHTA and CDR2 FQGNSA.

This clone was seen only once. The V call is TRBV27, the J call TRBJ2-1; 11 nucleotides agree with TRBD2. The length of the CDR3 is 14 residues. Germline loops: CDR1 MNHEY, CDR2 SMNVEV (reference sequence). V lost 4 bases, J lost 6 bases, and 2 bases stayed unmatched. The chain's CDR3 is CASSSGTSGNEQFF. In DNA form, the CDR3 reads TGTGCCAGCAGTTCCGGGACTAGCGGCAATGAGCAGTTCTTC.

This rearrangement joins TRBV9 to TRBJ1-2; a possible D gene is TRBD1 (5 bases). With 3 bases removed from V and 4 bases from J, the gap between germline ends came to 10 bases. Germline values: CDR1 SGDLS, CDR2 YYNGEE. CDR3 length: 13 amino acids. The CDR3 DNA follows: TGTGCCAGCAGCGCGGGGGTGGGCTATGGCTACACCTTC. Translated: CASSAGVGYGYTF.

V usage is TRBV28 and J usage is TRBJ2-3; D is unclear. The germline gives CDR1 MDHEN, CDR2 SYDVKM. The CDR3 is 11 residues long. Trimming stripped 2 bases from V and 7 bases from J, with 4 bases between. CDR3 in amino acids: CASSLGHTQYF. The CDR3 nucleotides read TGTGCCAGCAGTTTAGGGCATACGCAGTATTTT.

This chain joins TRBV27 and TRBJ2-7, with 8 bases matching TRBD1. The CDR3 consists of 14 residues. V trimming: 3 bases; J trimming: 6 bases; junction bases outside the gene matches: 7. Germline values: CDR1 MNHEY, CDR2 SMNVEV (reference sequence). In nucleotides, the CDR3 is TGTGCCAGCAGTTTGGGGCAGGGGGCCGGCGAGCAGTACTTC. Translation: CASSLGQGAGEQYF.

CDR3 loop: CASSLDRGYPYTEAFF. DNA of the CDR3: TGCGCCAGCAGTCTTGACAGGGGGTATCCGTACACTGAAGCTTTCTTT. The chain links TRBV23-1 to TRBJ1-1, with TRBD1 matching 9 bases. TRBV23-1 belongs to the ORF category, with a function that is uncertain. The CDR3 has 16 residues. Losses at the gene ends were 4 bases for V and 3 bases for J; bases not matched to a gene: 9.